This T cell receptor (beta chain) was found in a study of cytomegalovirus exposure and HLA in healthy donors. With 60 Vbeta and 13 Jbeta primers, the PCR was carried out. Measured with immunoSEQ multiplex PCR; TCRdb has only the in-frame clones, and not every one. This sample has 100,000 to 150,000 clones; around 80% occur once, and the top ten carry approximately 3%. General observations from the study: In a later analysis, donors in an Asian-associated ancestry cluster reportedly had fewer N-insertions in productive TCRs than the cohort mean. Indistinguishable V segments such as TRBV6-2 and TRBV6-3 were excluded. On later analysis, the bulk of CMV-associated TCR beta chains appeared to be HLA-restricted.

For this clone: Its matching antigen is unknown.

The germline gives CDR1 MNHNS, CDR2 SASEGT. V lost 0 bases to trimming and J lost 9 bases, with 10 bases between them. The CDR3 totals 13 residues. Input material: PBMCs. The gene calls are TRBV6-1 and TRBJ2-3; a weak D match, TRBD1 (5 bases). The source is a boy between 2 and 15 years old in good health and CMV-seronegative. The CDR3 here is CASSEAGRATQYF. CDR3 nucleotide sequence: TGTGCCAGCAGTGAAGCAGGCAGGGCGACGCAGTATTTT.